The entry below gives a single T cell receptor beta chain sequence along with its context. Its target is unknown. Germline V gives CDR1 SGHDN, CDR2 FVKESK. The CDR3 loop spans 12 amino acids. V lost 4 bases, J lost 8 bases, and 3 bases stayed unmatched. The data are from a study of shared clonotypes between healthy human individuals. Study outcomes and limitations: It was observed that 5% to 6% of naive CD4 clonotypes were shared across a handful of donors.

CD45RO-negative cells were positively selected for CCR7, leaving out terminally differentiated effector memory CD45RA+ cells. The study drew its donors from healthy HIV-negative adults without recent acute infections or vaccinations. A 200 ng quantity of DNA, 30,000 to 35,000 T cell genomes, went into the sorted-subset replicate PCRs. Authors' analysis steps: ImmunoSEQ gave junction-only sequences without quality scores, so filtering differed. TCRdb's table, derived via immunoSEQ multiplex PCR, lists solely in-frame clones and lacks some. That table supplies the V and J calls and clone size; D and trimming were determined from the DNA. The data show millions of clones, about 93% seen once.

The receptor's source is a man aged 18 to 29 in good health. Some clones in this sample may be carry-over from other donors' samples. The material sequenced was naive CD8+ T cells from PBMCs. The chain employs TRBV14 and TRBJ1-1, with 8 nucleotides matching TRBD1. The CDR3 reads CASSPWTGEAFF. The CDR3 DNA reads TGTGCCAGCAGCCCCTGGACAGGGGAAGCTTTCTTT.